These 28 T cell receptor beta chains were sequenced from one sample in a study of response to subunit inactivated influenza vaccine (dated by TCRdb to 2016 to 2018). The library was produced with RT-PCR. Sequencing used an Illumina HiSeq 2500. The public reads were reanalyzed by TCRdb: fastp trimming at Q25, MiXCR alignment, in-frame beta chains only. CDR3 protein duplicates are merged, each entry listing the most common genes and DNA. The sample table lists 860,000 or so distinct CDR3 sequences, 21% of them with a count of one. The ten largest account for roughly 10% of the sample. Sample: PBMCs from blood, taken around 5 days after vaccination. Every receptor here comes from a man aged 50-60 years who received an inactivated influenza vaccine. Donor details come from another sample of the same person, matched by shared clones.

The chain has TRBV29-1 and TRBJ1-2; perhaps TRBD1 as D (6 bases). Trimming removed 6 bases at V and 8 bases at J, with 13 bases between. Germline CDR1 reads SQVTM; CDR2 reads ANQGSEA. The CDR3 totals 11 residues. CDR3: CSVRTAGGYTF. Written as DNA, the CDR3 is TGCAGCGTGCGGACAGCTGGCGGCTACACCTTC.

This clonotype was detected a few times. This rearrangement joins TRBV24-1 to TRBJ2-2, with 7 nucleotides matching TRBD2. The germline V gene encodes CDR1 KGHDR and CDR2 SFDVKD. Unmatched junction bases numbered 4, after V lost 7 bases and J lost 0 bases. The CDR3 has 15 residues. CDR3 in amino acids: CATRASGANTGELFF. The CDR3, as DNA: TGTGCCACCAGGGCTAGCGGAGCGAACACCGGGGAGCTGTTTTTT.

The chain carries TRBV7-2 and TRBJ1-1, with D hard to call. Looked up from germline, CDR1 is SGHTA and CDR2 is FQGNSA. The CDR3 extends over 12 amino acids. V lost 5 bases, J lost 2 bases, and 6 bases lay in between. CDR3 sequence: CASSRYNTEAFF. DNA of the CDR3: TGTGCCAGCAGCAGGTATAACACTGAAGCTTTCTTT.

V usage is TRBV27 and J usage is TRBJ2-7; no definite D call. Germline CDR1 is MNHEY and CDR2 is SMNVEV (reference sequence). V lost 6 bases to trimming and J lost 4 bases, with 13 bases between them. The CDR3 covers 13 residues. The CDR3 spells CASSSQTGYEQYF. In nucleotides, the CDR3 is TGTGCCAGCAGCTCACAGACCGGGTACGAGCAGTACTTC.

The table lists this clonotype with a few counts. The rearrangement joins TRBV24-1 to TRBJ2-1; 12 bases align to TRBD1. The germline CDR1 and CDR2 sequences are KGHDR and SFDVKD. This CDR3 contains 17 residues. V was pared by 4 bases and J by 9 bases, with 12 bases of the junction left unmatched. DNA for the CDR3: TGTGCCACCAGTGACCCCGCAAGGGACAGGGGGCAGGCTGAGCAGTTCTTC. Its translation: CATSDPARDRGQAEQFF.

The rearrangement uses TRBV9 and TRBJ1-2, with D unresolved. Trimming stripped 0 bases from V and 7 bases from J, with 7 bases between. From germline, CDR1 is SGDLS and CDR2 YYNGEE. This CDR3 contains 12 residues. This CDR3 is CASSVGPSGYTF. Written as DNA, the CDR3 is TGTGCCAGCAGCGTAGGGCCTTCTGGCTACACCTTC.

The chain uses TRBV7-2 and TRBJ1-2; a possible D gene is TRBD1 (5 bases). This CDR3 is 15 amino acids long. Trimming pared 5 bases from V and 8 bases from J, leaving 21 bases between. Germline CDR1 SGHTA, CDR2 FQGNSA. CDR3 region: CASSPGLGMLAGYTF. In DNA form, the CDR3 reads TGTGCCAGCAGCCCAGGGTTGGGTATGCTGGCGGGCTACACCTTC. Complete variable domain (other parts from reference TRBV7-2 and TRBJ1-2): GAGVSQSPSNKVTEKGKDVELRCDPISGHTALYWYRQSLGQGLEFLIYFQGNSAPDKSGLPSDRFSAERTGGSVSTLTIQRTQQEDSAVYLCASSPGLGMLAGYTFGSGTRLTVV.

The chain is built from TRBV5-1 and TRBJ1-5, with 9 bases identical to TRBD1. CDR1 is SGHRS, CDR2 YFSETQ, per germline. Trimming took 0 bases from V and 4 from J; bases not matched to a gene: 5. The CDR3 spans 16 residues. The CDR3, as DNA: TGCGCCAGCAGCTTGGACACAGGGGGCCCGAATCAGCCCCAGCATTTT. Its protein product is CASSLDTGGPNQPQHF.

This clonotype appeared a few times. The chain carries TRBV27 and TRBJ2-7, with D hard to call. The V end was cut by 6 bases, the J end by 4 bases, with 16 bases between. Germline V gene data show CDR1 as MNHEY and CDR2 as SMNVEV (reference sequence). This CDR3 comprises 14 residues. The CDR3 sequence: CASSLTLSEYEQYF. CDR3 DNA: TGTGCCAGCAGCCTGACCTTGTCTGAATACGAGCAGTACTTC.

The chain uses TRBV10-2 and TRBJ2-2, with TRBD1 as a possible D gene (5 bases). V was pared by 7 bases and J by 4 bases, with 13 bases between. CDR3 length: 14 amino acids. CDR1 is WSHSY and CDR2 is SAAADI in the germline V gene. Here the CDR3 reads CASTTQGPTGELFF. The CDR3 DNA is TGCGCCAGCACCACCCAGGGCCCCACCGGGGAGCTGTTTTTT.

This clonotype was observed a few times. The rearrangement links TRBV11-2 to TRBJ1-6; no clear D. Trimming removed 3 bases at V and 9 bases at J, with 12 bases between. CDR3 length: 14 amino acids. Germline CDR1 SGHAT, CDR2 FQNNGV. CDR3 bases: TGTGCCAGCAGCTTGACGGATAAACGTTCACCCCTCCACTTT. Protein product: CASSLTDKRSPLHF.

This clonotype was detected a few times. This chain links TRBV6-5 with TRBJ2-7; 7 bases match TRBD2. The ends lost 2 bases at V and 3 bases at J; junction bases unmatched: 7. From germline, CDR1 is MNHEY and CDR2 SVGAGI. The CDR3 loop spans 15 amino acids. The CDR3 DNA is TGTGCCAGCAGTTACGGTGGGGGGGACCTCTACGAGCAGTACTTC. Translation gives CASSYGGGDLYEQYF.

The chain combines TRBV5-8 with TRBJ2-1; 7 bases are a match to TRBD1. CDR3 size: 15 residues. With 2 bases clipped from V and 3 bases from J, the junction kept 5 bases outside the gene matches. Looked up from germline, CDR1 is SGHTS and CDR2 is YDEGEE. The DNA of the CDR3 is TGTGCCAGCAGCTTAGGACAGGTATACTACAATGAGCAGTTCTTC. It encodes CASSLGQVYYNEQFF.

This clonotype was observed a few times. The chain combines TRBV15 with TRBJ2-5; a weak D match, TRBD2 (5 bases). The CDR3 is 13 residues long. The ends were cut back, 4 bases at V and 5 bases at J, with 11 bases in the middle. The germline gives CDR1 LNHNV, CDR2 YYDKDF (reference sequence). Here the CDR3 DNA reads TGTGCCACCAGCAAAGGAGGACGGGAGACCCAGTACTTC. Its protein product is CATSKGGRETQYF. Full variable domain (rest looked up from reference TRBV15 and TRBJ2-5): DAMVIQNPRYQVTQFGKPVTLSCSQTLNHNVMYWYQQKSSQAPKLLFHYYDKDFNNEADTPDNFQSRRPNTSFCFLDIRSPGLGDTAMYLCATSKGGRETQYFGPGTRLLVL.

This clonotype was found once. This chain connects TRBV20-1 to TRBJ1-6, with no clear D. The length of the CDR3 is 13 residues. Per the germline V gene, CDR1 is DFQATT and CDR2 is SNEGSKA (reference sequence). CDR3 in DNA: TGCAATGCGACGCACCAGAGTAATTCACCCCTCCACTTT. It encodes CNATHQSNSPLHF.

This clonotype was counted between two and nine times. The V call is TRBV12-3 or TRBV12-4, the J call TRBJ2-3, with D hard to call. V dropped 5 bases and J dropped 4 bases, with 13 bases sitting between them. The CDR3 runs to 14 residues. CDR3 sequence reads: CASSIDHPPDTQYF. CDR3 DNA: TGTGCCAGCAGTATAGACCACCCCCCAGATACGCAGTATTTT.

This clonotype was detected a few times. The chain uses TRBV7-9 and TRBJ2-1; 14 bases match TRBD2. The V gene's germline CDR1 is SEHNR and CDR2 FQNEAQ (reference sequence). This CDR3 spans 16 amino acids. V was pared by 5 bases and J by 12 bases, with 12 bases of the junction left unmatched. CDR3 loop: CASSPTTGLAGVVQFF. The CDR3 DNA reads as TGTGCCAGCAGCCCAACCACGGGACTAGCGGGGGTCGTGCAGTTCTTC.

This clonotype was seen only a few times. This chain connects TRBV7-2 to TRBJ2-1; TRBD2 aligns across 9 bases. V dropped 2 bases and J dropped 8; count of bases not matched to a gene: 7. The CDR3 loop spans 15 amino acids. Germline CDR1 is SGHTA and CDR2 is FQGNSA. Written as DNA, the CDR3 is TGTGCCAGCAGCTTATTGGGACTAGCAAGCGATGAGCAGTTCTTC. Protein: CASSLLGLASDEQFF.

The J gene is TRBJ2-1, the V gene TRBV20-1; 8 nucleotides line up with TRBD2. With 0 bases clipped from V and 2 bases from J, the junction kept 3 bases outside the gene matches. The CDR3 runs 15 residues. The germline gives CDR1 DFQATT, CDR2 SNEGSKA (reference sequence). The CDR3 DNA reads as TGCAGTGCTAGAGAACAGGGACTAGCCTACAATGAGCAGTTCTTC. It translates to CSAREQGLAYNEQFF.

The genes are TRBV20-1 and TRBJ2-3; perhaps TRBD1 as D (5 bases). This CDR3 region has 14 residues. The germline V gene has CDR1 DFQATT and CDR2 SNEGSKA (reference sequence). Trimming stripped 5 bases from V and 2 bases from J, with 14 bases between. CDR3 bases: TGCAGTGCTGCGGCAGACAGCTACACAGATACGCAGTATTTT. Protein sequence: CSAAADSYTDTQYF.

A few counts support this clonotype. This chain links TRBV6-1 with TRBJ2-5; D may be TRBD2 (5 bases). Germline-derived CDR1 and CDR2 are MNHNS and SASEGT. Trimming removed 6 bases at V and 4 bases at J, with 18 bases between. There are 15 residues in the CDR3. CDR3 loop: CASSRTPSSGETQYF. In nucleotides, the CDR3 is TGTGCCAGCAGCCGCACTCCTAGCAGCGGAGAGACCCAGTACTTC.

The chain joins TRBV7-9 to TRBJ2-5; no firm D call. V shed 0 bases and J shed 5 bases, with 10 bases lying between them. Germline V gene data show CDR1 as SEHNR and CDR2 as FQNEAQ (reference sequence). CDR3 size: 14 residues. The CDR3 DNA sequence: TGTGCCAGCAGCTTAGCTGGGCTCGCGGAGACCCAGTACTTC. Translated: CASSLAGLAETQYF. The variable domain in full, completed from reference TRBV7-9 and TRBJ2-5, reads DTGVSQNPRHKITKRGQNVTFRCDPISEHNRLYWYRQTLGQGPEFLTYFQNEAQLEKSRLLSDRFSAERPKGSFSTLEIQRTEQGDSAMYLCASSLAGLAETQYFGPGTRLLVL.

The V and J genes are TRBV5-1 and TRBJ1-2; TRBD1 is a possible D gene (5 bases). CDR3 size: 13 residues. The V gene's germline CDR1 is SGHRS and CDR2 YFSETQ. V lost 4 bases and J 6 bases, leaving 13 bases between the germline ends. The CDR3 loop is CASSGALGDGYTF. The DNA for the CDR3 is TGCGCCAGCAGCGGGGCACTGGGGGATGGCTACACCTTC.

The V gene is TRBV7-2, the J gene TRBJ1-5; the D gene is possibly TRBD1 (5 bases). Germline loops: CDR1 SGHTA, CDR2 FQGNSA. Trimming stripped 6 bases from V and 7 bases from J, with 16 bases between. CDR3 length equals 14 residues. CDR3 nucleotide sequence: TGTGCCAGCAGTCGACTTGGGGCGGGGCAGCCCCAGCATTTT. Its protein product is CASSRLGAGQPQHF.

The chain uses TRBV11-2 and TRBJ2-3; D uncertain. Per germline, CDR1 SGHAT and CDR2 FQNNGV. The V gene lost 1 base and the J gene lost 5 bases, with 10 bases spanning the gap. The CDR3 is 14 amino acids. This CDR3 is CASSLGSTLDTQYF. DNA for the CDR3: TGTGCCAGCAGCTTAGGTAGCACCCTAGATACGCAGTATTTT.

The chain uses TRBV4-1 and TRBJ2-2; D call uncertain. Looked up from germline, CDR1 is MGHRA and CDR2 is YSYEKL. The V and J ends lost 1 base and 9 bases respectively, with 9 bases between them. This CDR3 is 13 amino acids long. The CDR3: CASSQGPERELFF. CDR3 nucleotides: TGCGCCAGCAGCCAAGGACCAGAGCGGGAGCTGTTTTTT.

In its sample, this clonotype was seen a few times. The chain uses TRBV18 and TRBJ1-5, with D hard to call. Germline CDR1 reads KGHSH; CDR2 reads LQKENI. V was clipped by 1 base and J by 5 bases, with 15 bases between them. This CDR3 comprises 16 residues. In DNA form, the CDR3 reads TGTGCCAGCTCACCACAAGGCAGAAATGAGGATCAGCCCCAGCATTTT. The encoded protein is CASSPQGRNEDQPQHF. Supplemented by reference TRBV18 and TRBJ1-5, the full variable domain reads NAGVMQNPRHLVRRRGQEARLRCSPMKGHSHVYWYRQLPEEGLKFMVYLQKENIIDESGMPKERFSAEFPKEGPSILRIQQVVRGDSAAYFCASSPQGRNEDQPQHFGDGTRLSIL.

This clonotype showed up many times. This sequence joins TRBV5-1 and TRBJ2-7; 7 bases are a match to TRBD2. Germline CDR1 is SGHRS and CDR2 is YFSETQ. The CDR3 loop spans 15 amino acids. With 6 bases clipped from V and 0 bases from J, the junction kept 9 bases outside the gene matches. As DNA, the CDR3 is TGCGCCAGCATTCTTTCCGGGGGGACCTCCTACGAGCAGTACTTC. Translated, it gives CASILSGGTSYEQYF.